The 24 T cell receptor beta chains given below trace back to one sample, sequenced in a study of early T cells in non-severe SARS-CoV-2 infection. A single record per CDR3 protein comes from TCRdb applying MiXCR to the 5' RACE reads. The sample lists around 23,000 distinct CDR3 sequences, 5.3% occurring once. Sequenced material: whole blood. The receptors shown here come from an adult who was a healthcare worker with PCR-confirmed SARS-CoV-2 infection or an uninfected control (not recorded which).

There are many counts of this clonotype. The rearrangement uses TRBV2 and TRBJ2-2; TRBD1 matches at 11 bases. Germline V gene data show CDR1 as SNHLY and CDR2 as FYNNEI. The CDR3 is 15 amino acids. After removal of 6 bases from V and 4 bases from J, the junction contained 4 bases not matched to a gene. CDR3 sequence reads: CASRKGQGATGELFF. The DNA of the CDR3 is TGTGCCAGCAGAAAAGGACAGGGGGCCACCGGGGAGCTGTTTTTT.

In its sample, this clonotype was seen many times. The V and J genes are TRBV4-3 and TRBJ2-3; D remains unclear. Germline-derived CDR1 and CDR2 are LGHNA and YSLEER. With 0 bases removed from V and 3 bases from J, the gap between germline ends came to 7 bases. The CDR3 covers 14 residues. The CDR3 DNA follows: TGCGCCAGCAGCCAAGACACCCAAACAGATACGCAGTATTTT. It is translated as CASSQDTQTDTQYF.

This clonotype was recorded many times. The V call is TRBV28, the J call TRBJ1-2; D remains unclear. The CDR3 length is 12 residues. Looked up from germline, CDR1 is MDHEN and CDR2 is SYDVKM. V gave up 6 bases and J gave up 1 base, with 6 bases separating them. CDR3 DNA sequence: TGTGCCAGCAGGGAGGTTAACTATGGCTACACCTTC. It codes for CASREVNYGYTF.

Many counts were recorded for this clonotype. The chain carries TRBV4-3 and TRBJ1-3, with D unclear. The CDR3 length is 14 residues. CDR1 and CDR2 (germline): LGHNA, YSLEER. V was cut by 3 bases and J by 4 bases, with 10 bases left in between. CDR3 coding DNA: TGCGCCAGCAGCCATCTCTCTCGGGGAAACACCATATATTTT. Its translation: CASSHLSRGNTIYF.

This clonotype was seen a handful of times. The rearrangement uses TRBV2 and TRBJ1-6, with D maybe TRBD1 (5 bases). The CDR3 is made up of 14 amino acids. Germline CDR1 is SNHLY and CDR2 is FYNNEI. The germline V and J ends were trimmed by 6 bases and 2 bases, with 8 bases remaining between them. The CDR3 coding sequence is TGTGCCAGCAGGGCGGGACCCTATAATTCACCCCTCCACTTT. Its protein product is CASRAGPYNSPLHF.

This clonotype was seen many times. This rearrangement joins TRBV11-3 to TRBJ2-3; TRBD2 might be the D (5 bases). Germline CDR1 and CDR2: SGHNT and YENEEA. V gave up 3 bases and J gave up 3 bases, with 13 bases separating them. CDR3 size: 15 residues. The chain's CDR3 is CASSLGVGPTDTQYF. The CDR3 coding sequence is TGTGCCAGCAGCTTGGGAGTGGGCCCGACAGATACGCAGTATTTT. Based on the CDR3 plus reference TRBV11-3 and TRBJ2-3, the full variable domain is EAGVVQSPRYKIIEKKQPVAFWCNPISGHNTLYWYLQNLGQGPELLIRYENEEAVDDSQLPKDRFSAERLKGVDSTLKIQPAELGDSAVYLCASSLGVGPTDTQYFGPGTRLTVL.

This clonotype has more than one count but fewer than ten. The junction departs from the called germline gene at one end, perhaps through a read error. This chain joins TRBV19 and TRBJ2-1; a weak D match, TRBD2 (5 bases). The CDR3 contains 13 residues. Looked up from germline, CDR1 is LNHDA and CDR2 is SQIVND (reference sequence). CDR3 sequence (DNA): TGTGCCAGTAGGGGAGCCTCCCACAATGAGCAGTTCTTC. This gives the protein CASRGASHNEQFF.

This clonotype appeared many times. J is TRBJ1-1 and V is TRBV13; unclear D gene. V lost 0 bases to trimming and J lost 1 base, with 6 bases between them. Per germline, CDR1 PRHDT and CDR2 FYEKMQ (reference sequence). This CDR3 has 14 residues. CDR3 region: CASSLGVANTEAFF. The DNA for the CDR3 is TGTGCCAGCAGCTTAGGTGTAGCGAACACTGAAGCTTTCTTT. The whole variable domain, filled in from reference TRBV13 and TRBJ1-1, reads AAGVIQSPRHLIKEKRETATLKCYPIPRHDTVYWYQQGPGQDPQFLISFYEKMQSDKGSIPDRFSAQQFSDYHSELNMSSLELGDSALYFCASSLGVANTEAFFGQGTRLTVV.

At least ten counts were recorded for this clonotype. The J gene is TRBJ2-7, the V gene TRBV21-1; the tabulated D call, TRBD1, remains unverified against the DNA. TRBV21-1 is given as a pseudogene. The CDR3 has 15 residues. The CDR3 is CASSVRAQGGYEQYF. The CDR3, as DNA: TGTGCCAGCAGCGTGCGGGCGCAGGGAGGCTACGAGCAGTACTTC.

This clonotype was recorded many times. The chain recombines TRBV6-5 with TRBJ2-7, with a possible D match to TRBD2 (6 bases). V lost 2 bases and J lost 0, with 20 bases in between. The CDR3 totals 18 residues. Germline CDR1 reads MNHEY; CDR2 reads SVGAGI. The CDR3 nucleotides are TGTGCCAGCAGTTACAGGCAAGGACGGCCCGGGAGCTCCTACGAGCAGTACGTC. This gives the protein CASSYRQGRPGSSYEQYV.

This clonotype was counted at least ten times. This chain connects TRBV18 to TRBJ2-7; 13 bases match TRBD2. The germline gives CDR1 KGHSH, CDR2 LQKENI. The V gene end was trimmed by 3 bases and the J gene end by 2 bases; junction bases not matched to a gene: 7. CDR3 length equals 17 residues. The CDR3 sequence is CASSPRLAGGYTYEQYF. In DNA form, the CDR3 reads TGTGCCAGCTCACCGCGACTAGCGGGAGGCTATACCTACGAGCAGTACTTC.

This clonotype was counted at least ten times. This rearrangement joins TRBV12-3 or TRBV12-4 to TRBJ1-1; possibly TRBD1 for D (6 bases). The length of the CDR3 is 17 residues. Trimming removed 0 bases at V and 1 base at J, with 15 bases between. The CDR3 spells CASSLARGAGKNTEAFF. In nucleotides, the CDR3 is TGTGCCAGCAGTTTAGCCCGGGGGGCAGGGAAGAACACTGAAGCTTTCTTT.

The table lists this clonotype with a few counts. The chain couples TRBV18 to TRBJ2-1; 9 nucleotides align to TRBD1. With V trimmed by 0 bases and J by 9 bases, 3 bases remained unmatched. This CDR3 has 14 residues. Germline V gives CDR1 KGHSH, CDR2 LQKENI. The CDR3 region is CASSPPGQGAEQFF. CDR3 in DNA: TGTGCCAGCTCACCACCGGGACAGGGTGCTGAGCAGTTCTTC.

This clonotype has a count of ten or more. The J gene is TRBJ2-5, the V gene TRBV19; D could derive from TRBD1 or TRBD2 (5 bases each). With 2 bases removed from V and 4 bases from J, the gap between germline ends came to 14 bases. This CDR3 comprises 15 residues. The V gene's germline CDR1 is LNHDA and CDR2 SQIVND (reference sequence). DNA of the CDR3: TGTGCCAGTAGTATACGAGAGAGGGGACGAGAGACCCAGTACTTC. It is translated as CASSIRERGRETQYF. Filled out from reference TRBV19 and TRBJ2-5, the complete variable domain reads DGGITQSPKYLFRKEGQNVTLSCEQNLNHDAMYWYRQDPGQGLRLIYYSQIVNDFQKGDIAEGYSVSREKKESFPLTVTSAQKNPTAFYLCASSIRERGRETQYFGPGTRLLVL.

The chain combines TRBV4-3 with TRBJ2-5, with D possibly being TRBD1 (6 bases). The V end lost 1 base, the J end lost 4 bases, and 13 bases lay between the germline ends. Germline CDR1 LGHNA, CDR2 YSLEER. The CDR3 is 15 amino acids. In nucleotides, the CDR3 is TGCGCCAGCAGCCAAGGAACAGGGAGAGTAGAGACCCAGTACTTC. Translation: CASSQGTGRVETQYF.

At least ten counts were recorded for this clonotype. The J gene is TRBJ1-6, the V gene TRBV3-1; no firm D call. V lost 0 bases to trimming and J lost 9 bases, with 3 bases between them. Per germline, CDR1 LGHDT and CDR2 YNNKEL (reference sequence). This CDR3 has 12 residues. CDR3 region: CASSQEPSPLHF. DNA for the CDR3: TGTGCCAGCAGCCAAGAACCTTCACCCCTCCACTTT.

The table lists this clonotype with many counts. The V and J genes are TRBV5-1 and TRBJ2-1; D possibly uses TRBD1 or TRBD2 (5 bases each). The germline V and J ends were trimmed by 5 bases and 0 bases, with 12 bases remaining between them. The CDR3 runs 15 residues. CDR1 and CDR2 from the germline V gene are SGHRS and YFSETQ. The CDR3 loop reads CASRPGTVSYNEQFF. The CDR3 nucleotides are TGCGCCAGCAGACCCGGGACGGTCTCCTACAATGAGCAGTTCTTC.

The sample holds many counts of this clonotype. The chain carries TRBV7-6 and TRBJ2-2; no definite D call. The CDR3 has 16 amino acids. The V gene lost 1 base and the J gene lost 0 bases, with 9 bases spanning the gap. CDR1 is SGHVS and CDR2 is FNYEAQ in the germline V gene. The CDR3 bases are TGTGCCAGCAGCTTAGAGGCCTCCTCGAACACCGGGGAGCTGTTTTTT. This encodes CASSLEASSNTGELFF.

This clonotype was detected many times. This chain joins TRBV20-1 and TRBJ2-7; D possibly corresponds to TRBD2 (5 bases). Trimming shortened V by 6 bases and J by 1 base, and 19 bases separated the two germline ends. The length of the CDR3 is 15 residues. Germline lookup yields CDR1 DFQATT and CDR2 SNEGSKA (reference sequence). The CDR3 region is CSAEQRLGGSYEQYF. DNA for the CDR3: TGCAGTGCCGAACAGCGGCTAGGAGGATCCTACGAGCAGTACTTC.

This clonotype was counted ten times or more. CDR3 in DNA: TGTGCCAGCAGCGAGGACAGGGGCGCTTGGGCTGAAGCTTTCTTT. It codes for CASSEDRGAWAEAFF. This rearrangement joins TRBV2 to TRBJ1-1; TRBD1 agrees at 9 bases. CDR1 and CDR2 (germline): SNHLY, FYNNEI. V was pared by 6 bases and J by 6 bases, with 11 bases of the junction left unmatched. The CDR3 consists of 15 residues.

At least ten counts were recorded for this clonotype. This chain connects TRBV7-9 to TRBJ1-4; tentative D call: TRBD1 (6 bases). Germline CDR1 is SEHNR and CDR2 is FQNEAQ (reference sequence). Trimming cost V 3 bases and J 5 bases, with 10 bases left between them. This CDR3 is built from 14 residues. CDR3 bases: TGTGCCAGCAGCTTGCTCGGACAGAATGAAAAACTGTTTTTT. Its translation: CASSLLGQNEKLFF.

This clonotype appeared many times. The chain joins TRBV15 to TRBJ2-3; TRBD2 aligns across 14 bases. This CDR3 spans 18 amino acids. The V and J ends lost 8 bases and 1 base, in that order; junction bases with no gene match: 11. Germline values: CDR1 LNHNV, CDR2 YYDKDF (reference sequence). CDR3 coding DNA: TGTGCCACCGAATCCGGGACTAGCGGGGGTTCGCGCACAGATACGCAGTATTTT. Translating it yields CATESGTSGGSRTDTQYF.

In nucleotides, the CDR3 is TGTGCCAGCAGTGAGATCGGCCCCCTTTATGAGCAGTTCTTC. This translates into CASSEIGPLYEQFF. The V gene is TRBV2, the J gene TRBJ2-1; D is ambiguous. Germline CDR1 SNHLY, CDR2 FYNNEI. The CDR3 has 14 residues. V lost 3 bases, J lost 8 bases, and 14 bases lay in between.

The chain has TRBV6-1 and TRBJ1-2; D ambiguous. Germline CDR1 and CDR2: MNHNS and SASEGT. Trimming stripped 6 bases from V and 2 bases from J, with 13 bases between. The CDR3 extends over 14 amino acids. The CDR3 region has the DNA TGTGCCAGCAGATGGACCCAAGGCAACTATGGCTACACCTTC. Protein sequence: CASRWTQGNYGYTF.